Included here is one T cell receptor beta chain sequence, with context. Its antigen is currently not known. Base qualities are not recorded, but no much larger clone differs from it by a single base. TCR beta CDR3 regions were amplified from RNA transcripts. The TCR CDR3 was subjected to a first round of RT-PCR using the HTBI primer set and the Qiagen OneStep RT-PCR kit. Libraries were constructed in a second round of multiplex PCR, after which size selection and purification were performed. The libraries were sequenced on an Illumina HiSeq2000 using paired-end 100 bp reads. Regarding the original processing steps: SOAPnuke was used to process the raw data, with reads discarded if the reads contained adapters or uncalled bases, had a mean Phred below 15, or lacked an exact constant-primer or identifier match. High-quality paired reads were merged with COPE v1.2.5, and unique nucleotide sequences were defined as clonotypes. MiTCR v1.1 was used to align the clonotypes against IMGT TRBV, TRBD and TRBJ reference segments. Only V-J combinations with frequency above 0.0001, covering 99% to 99.2% of repertoires, were analysed. A TCS score was defined as the ratio between F50 (clonal expansion) and ExV (chaos), using BLOSUM62-based TCRdist between CDR3 peptides within each V-J. Welch's t-statistics and random forest reduced roughly 530 V-J features to roughly 13, which were used in a naive Bayes classifier (R e1071). The similarity between thyroid and blood repertoires was quantified using the Morisita-Horn index. Clones were called with MiXCR by TCRdb after fastp trimmed the public reads at Q25, and only in-frame beta chains were retained. Identical CDR3 protein sequences are pooled into one entry, listed with their most common genes and DNA. These V and J calls originate from TCRdb's pipeline instead of the authors' own analysis. The sample has more than 550,000 distinct CDR3 sequences on record, 45% of them singletons. Under 8.5% of the sample goes to the ten largest clones.

This sample was included in a study of T cells in Graves' hyperthyroidism and ophthalmopathy (dated by TCRdb to the late 2010s). With regard to the full study: To identify distinguishing TCR V-J signatures, a discovery cohort of around 98 patients was used, comprising some 45 with Graves' ophthalmopathy and around 60 with stable Graves' hyperthyroidism. An independent validation cohort of around 20 hyperthyroidism patients and about 16 patients who later progressed to ophthalmopathy tested prospective prediction of ophthalmopathy. The roughly 90 discovery patients were divided at random into training and test sets in a 7:3 ratio. Thyroid tissue and blood T-cell repertoires from several Graves' hyperthyroidism patients were also compared in the study. After sampling, hyperthyroidism patients received methimazole starting at 30 mg daily, and ophthalmopathy patients received high-dose intravenous methylprednisolone. TCR Vbeta CDR3 sequencing of 135 peripheral blood samples (fewer than 45 ophthalmopathy, approximately 80 hyperthyroidism and around 17 progressor patients) is reported in the paper. Paper-wide results and their limitations: A 13 V-J signature model separated ophthalmopathy from stable hyperthyroidism, with roughly 88% sensitivity and roughly 82% specificity in cross-validation and 80%/75% in testing. Sample size was not statistically predetermined, and blinding of investigators to group allocation was not performed. During validation, the model predicted progression to ophthalmopathy a median of roughly 7.1 months ahead of onset, with almost 71% sensitivity and 72.22% specificity. Blood samples also contained most of the expanded thyroid clonotypes (frequency above 0.001), which suggests that blood repertoires may reflect thyroid immune responses.

Patients with uncontrolled infections, other autoimmune diseases, pregnancy or lactation were excluded. Diagnoses were based on clinical symptoms, serum thyroxine and TRAb, thyroid ultrasound and orbital computed tomography. Total RNA was extracted using Trizol reagent, and RNA quality was assessed on an Agilent 2100 Bioanalyzer. The clonotype originates from an adult man with Graves' disease, either hyperthyroidism or ophthalmopathy (not recorded which). The sample taken for sequencing was peripheral blood or thyroid tissue (not recorded which).

The DNA sequence is given as TGTGCCAGCAGCGTAGGCTCCGCAATAGGGGGGACTGAAGCTTTCTTT. It is translated as CASSVGSAIGGTEAFF. The rearrangement combines TRBV9 with TRBJ1-1, with TRBD1 tentatively as D gene (6 bases match). The germline V gene supplies CDR1 SGDLS and CDR2 YYNGEE. From the cysteine through the phenylalanine, the CDR3 covers 16 amino acids. The only DNA kept is the CDR3, 48 bases in frame from the first base. V and J lose 0 bases and 5 bases, and a span of 17 bases separates them.